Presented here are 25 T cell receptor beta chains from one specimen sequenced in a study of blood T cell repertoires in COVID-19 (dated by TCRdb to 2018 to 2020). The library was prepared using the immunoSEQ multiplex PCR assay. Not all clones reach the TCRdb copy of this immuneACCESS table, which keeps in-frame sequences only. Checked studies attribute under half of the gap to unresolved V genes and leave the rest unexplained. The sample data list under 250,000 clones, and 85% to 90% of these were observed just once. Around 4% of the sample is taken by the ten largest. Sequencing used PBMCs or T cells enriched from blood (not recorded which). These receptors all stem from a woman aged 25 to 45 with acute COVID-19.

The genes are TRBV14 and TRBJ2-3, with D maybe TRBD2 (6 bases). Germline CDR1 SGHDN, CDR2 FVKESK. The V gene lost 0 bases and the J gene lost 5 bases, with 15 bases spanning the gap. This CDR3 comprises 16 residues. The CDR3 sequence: CASSQDFMGLEDTQYF. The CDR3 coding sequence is TGTGCCAGCAGCCAAGATTTTATGGGACTCGAAGATACGCAGTATTTT.

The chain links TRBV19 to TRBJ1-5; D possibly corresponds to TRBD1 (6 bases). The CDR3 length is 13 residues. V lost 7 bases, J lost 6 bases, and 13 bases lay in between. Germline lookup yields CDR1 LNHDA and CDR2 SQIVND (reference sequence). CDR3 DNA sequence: TGTGCCAGTATCGGGCAGGGGCCTCAGCCCCAGCATTTT. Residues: CASIGQGPQPQHF.

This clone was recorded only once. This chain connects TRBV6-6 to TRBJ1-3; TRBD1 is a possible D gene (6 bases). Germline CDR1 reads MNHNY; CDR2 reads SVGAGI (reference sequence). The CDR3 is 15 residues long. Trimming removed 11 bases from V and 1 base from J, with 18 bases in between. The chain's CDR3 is CAGGGFLGSGNTIYF. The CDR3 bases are TGTGCCGGGGGGGGCTTCCTGGGGTCTGGAAACACCATATATTTT.

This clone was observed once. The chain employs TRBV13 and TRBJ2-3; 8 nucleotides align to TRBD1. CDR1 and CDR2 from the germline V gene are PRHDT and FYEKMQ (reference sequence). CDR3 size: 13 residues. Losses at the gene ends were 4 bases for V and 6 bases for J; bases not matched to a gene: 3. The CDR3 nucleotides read TGTGCCAGCAGCTCCAGGGGGCAGGATACGCAGTATTTT. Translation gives CASSSRGQDTQYF. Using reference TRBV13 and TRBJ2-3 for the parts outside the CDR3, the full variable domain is AAGVIQSPRHLIKEKRETATLKCYPIPRHDTVYWYQQGPGQDPQFLISFYEKMQSDKGSIPDRFSAQQFSDYHSELNMSSLELGDSALYFCASSSRGQDTQYFGPGTRLTVL.

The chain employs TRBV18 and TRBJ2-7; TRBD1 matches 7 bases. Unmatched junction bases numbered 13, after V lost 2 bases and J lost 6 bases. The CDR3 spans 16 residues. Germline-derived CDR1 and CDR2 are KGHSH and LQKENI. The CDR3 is CASSPRNRTGTSEQYF. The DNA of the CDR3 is TGTGCCAGCTCACCAAGAAACCGGACAGGAACGAGCGAGCAGTACTTC.

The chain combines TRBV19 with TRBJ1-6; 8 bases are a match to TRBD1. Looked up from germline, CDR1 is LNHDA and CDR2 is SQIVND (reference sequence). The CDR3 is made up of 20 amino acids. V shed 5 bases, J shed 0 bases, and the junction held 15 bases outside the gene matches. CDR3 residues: CASSYERKTGASSYNSPLHF. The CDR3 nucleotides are TGTGCCAGTAGTTACGAGAGAAAGACAGGGGCAAGCTCCTATAATTCACCCCTCCACTTT.

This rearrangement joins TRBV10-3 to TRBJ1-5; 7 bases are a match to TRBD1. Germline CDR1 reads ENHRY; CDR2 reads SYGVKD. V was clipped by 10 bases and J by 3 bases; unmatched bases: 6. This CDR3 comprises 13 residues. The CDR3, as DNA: TGTGCCACCACGGGACAGCTCAATCAGCCCCAGCATTTT. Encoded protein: CATTGQLNQPQHF.

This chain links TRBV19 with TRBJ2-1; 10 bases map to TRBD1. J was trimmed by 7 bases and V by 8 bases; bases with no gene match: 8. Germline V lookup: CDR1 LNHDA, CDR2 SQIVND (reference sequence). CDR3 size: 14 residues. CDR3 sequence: CASAGTGALNEQFF. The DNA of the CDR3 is TGTGCCAGTGCCGGGACAGGGGCCCTTAATGAGCAGTTCTTC.

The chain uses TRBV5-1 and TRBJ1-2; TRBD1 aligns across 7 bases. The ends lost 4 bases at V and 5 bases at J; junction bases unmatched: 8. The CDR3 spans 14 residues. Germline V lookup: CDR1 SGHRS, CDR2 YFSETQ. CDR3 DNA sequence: TGCGCCAGCAGCCCCGGACAGGACAGATATGGCTACACCTTC. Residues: CASSPGQDRYGYTF.

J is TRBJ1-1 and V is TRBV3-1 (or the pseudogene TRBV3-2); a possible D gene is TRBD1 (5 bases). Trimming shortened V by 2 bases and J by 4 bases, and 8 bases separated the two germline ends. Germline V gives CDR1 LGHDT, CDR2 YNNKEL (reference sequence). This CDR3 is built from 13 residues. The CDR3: CASSQLGGTEAFF. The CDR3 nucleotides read TGTGCCAGCAGCCAACTCGGGGGCACTGAAGCTTTCTTT.

Here the CDR3 reads CAWSQIDWRPNTGELFF. The CDR3 region has the DNA TGTGCCTGGAGCCAAATTGACTGGCGACCAAACACCGGGGAGCTGTTTTTT. The chain joins TRBV30 to TRBJ2-2; no clear D gene. CDR1 and CDR2 from the germline V gene are GTSNPN and SVGIG (reference sequence). Trimming removed 3 bases from V and 2 bases from J, with 19 bases in between. This CDR3 contains 17 residues.

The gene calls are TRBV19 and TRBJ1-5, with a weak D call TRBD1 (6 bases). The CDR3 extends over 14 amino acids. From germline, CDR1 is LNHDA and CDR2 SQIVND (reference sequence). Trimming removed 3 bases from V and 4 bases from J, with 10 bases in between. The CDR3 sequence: CASSISTGNQPQHF. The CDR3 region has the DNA TGTGCCAGTAGTATCTCGACAGGAAATCAGCCCCAGCATTTT.

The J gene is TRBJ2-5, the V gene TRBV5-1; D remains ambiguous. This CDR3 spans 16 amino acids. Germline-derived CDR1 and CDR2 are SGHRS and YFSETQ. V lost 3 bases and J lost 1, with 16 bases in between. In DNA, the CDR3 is TGCGCCAGCAGCTCGAAGATGACACTCATCCAAGAGACCCAGTACTTC. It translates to CASSSKMTLIQETQYF.

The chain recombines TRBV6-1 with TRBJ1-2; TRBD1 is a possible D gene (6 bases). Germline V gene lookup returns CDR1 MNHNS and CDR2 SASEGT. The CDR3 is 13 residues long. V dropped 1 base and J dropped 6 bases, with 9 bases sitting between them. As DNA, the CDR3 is TGTGCCAGCAGTGAAGTACAGGGCAATGGCTACACCTTC. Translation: CASSEVQGNGYTF.

The CDR3 here is CAISESRTGGRHGYTF. CDR3 coding DNA: TGTGCCATCAGTGAGTCCCGGACAGGGGGCCGGCATGGCTACACCTTC. This chain connects TRBV10-3 to TRBJ1-2; 11 nucleotides agree with TRBD1. This CDR3 comprises 16 residues. Germline V lookup: CDR1 ENHRY, CDR2 SYGVKD. Losses at the gene ends were 0 bases for V and 6 bases for J; bases not matched to a gene: 6.

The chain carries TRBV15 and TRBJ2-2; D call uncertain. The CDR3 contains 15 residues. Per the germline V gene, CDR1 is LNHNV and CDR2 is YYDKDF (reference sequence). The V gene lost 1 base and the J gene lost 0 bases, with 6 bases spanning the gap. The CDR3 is CATSRGAPNTGELFF. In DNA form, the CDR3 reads TGTGCCACCAGCAGAGGGGCCCCGAACACCGGGGAGCTGTTTTTT.

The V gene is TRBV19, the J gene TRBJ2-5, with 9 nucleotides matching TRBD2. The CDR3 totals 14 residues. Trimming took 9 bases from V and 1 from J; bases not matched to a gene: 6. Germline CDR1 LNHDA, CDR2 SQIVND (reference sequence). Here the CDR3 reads CASGVAGVQETQYF. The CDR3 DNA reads TGTGCCAGCGGCGTAGCGGGGGTCCAAGAGACCCAGTACTTC.

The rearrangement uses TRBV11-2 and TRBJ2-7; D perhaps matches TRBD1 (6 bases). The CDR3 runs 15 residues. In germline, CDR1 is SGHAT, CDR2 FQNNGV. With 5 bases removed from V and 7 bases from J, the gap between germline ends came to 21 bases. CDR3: CASSPVTGQRGEQYF. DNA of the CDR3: TGTGCCAGCAGCCCCGTGACAGGACAGAGGGGAGAGCAGTACTTC.

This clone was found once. CDR3 region: CASSAPGTGYEQYF. Written as DNA, the CDR3 is TGTGCCAGCAGCGCGCCCGGGACAGGCTACGAGCAGTACTTC. The rearrangement links TRBV9 to TRBJ2-7; 8 bases agree with TRBD1. The CDR3 has 14 residues. CDR1 and CDR2 (germline): SGDLS, YYNGEE. V lost 3 bases and J lost 3; bases outside the gene matches: 5.

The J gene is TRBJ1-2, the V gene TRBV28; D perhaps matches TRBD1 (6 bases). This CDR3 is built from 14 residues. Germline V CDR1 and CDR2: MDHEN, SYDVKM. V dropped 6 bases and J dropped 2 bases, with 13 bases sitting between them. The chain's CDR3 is CASRLYRENYGYTF. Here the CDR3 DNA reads TGTGCCAGCAGATTGTACAGGGAAAACTATGGCTACACCTTC.

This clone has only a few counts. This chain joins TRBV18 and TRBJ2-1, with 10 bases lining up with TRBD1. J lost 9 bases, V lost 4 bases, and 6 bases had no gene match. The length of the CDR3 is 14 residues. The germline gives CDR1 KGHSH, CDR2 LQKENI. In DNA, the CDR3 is TGTGCCAGCTCACTGGACAGGGGGGGATCTGAGCAGTTCTTC. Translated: CASSLDRGGSEQFF.

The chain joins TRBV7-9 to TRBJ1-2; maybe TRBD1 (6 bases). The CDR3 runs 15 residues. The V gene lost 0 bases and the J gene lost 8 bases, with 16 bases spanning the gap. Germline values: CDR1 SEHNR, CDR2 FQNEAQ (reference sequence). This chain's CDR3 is CASSLAQQGPSGYTF. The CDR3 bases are TGTGCCAGCAGCTTAGCCCAACAGGGACCGAGCGGCTACACCTTC.

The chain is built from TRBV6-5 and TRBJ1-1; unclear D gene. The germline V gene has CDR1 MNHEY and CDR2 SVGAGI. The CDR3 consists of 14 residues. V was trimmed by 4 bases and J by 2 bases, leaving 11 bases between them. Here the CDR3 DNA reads TGTGCCAGCAGTTTCAGGTTGTCAAACACTGAAGCTTTCTTT. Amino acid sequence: CASSFRLSNTEAFF.

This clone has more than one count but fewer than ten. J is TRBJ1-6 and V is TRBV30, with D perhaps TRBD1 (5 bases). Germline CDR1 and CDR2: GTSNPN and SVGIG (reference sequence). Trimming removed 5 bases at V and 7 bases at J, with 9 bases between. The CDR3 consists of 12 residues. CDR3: CAWDSPNSPLHF. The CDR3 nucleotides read TGTGCCTGGGACAGTCCAAATTCACCCCTCCACTTT.

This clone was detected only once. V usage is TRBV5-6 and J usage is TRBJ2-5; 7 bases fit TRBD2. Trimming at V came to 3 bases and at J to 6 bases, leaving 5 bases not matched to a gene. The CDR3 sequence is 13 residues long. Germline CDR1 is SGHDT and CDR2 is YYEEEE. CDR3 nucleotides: TGTGCCAGCAGCTCTCTAGCGGCCAAGACCCAGTACTTC. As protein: CASSSLAAKTQYF.